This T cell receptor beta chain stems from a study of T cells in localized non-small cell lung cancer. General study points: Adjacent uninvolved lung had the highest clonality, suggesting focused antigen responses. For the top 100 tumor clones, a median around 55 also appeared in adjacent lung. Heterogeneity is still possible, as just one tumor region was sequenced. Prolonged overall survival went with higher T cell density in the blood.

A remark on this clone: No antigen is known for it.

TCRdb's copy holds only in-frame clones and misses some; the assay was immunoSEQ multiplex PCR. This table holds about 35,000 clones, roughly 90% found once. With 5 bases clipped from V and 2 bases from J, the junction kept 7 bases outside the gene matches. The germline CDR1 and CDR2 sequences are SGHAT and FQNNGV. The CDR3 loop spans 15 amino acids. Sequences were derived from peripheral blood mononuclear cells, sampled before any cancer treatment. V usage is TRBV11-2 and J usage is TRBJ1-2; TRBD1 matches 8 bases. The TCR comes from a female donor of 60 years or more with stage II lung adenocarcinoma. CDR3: CASSPGTGSNYGYTF. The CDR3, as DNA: TGTGCCAGCAGCCCCGGGACAGGATCCAACTATGGCTACACCTTC. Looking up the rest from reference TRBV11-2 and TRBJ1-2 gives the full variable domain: EAGVAQSPRYKIIEKRQSVAFWCNPISGHATLYWYQQILGQGPKLLIQFQNNGVVDDSQLPKDRFSAERLKGVDSTLKIQPAKLEDSAVYLCASSPGTGSNYGYTFGSGTRLTVV.